Below are 30 T cell receptor beta chains sequenced from a single sample in a study of radiotherapy plus CTLA-4 blockade in lung cancer. Profiled with immunoSEQ multiplex PCR; TCRdb holds only in-frame clones, not every one. Of approximately 97,000 clones in the sample, approximately 83% were seen once. The material sequenced was peripheral blood, taken from a patient treated with radiotherapy plus ipilimumab. The receptor source for this set is a human donor with non-small cell lung cancer who had stable disease on radiotherapy plus ipilimumab.

This chain links TRBV7-2 with TRBJ2-3; D not certain. Germline lookup yields CDR1 SGHTA and CDR2 FQGNSA. The CDR3 extends over 12 amino acids. Trimming stripped 1 base from V and 4 bases from J, with 3 bases between. This CDR3 is CASSLGPDTQYF. CDR3 DNA: TGTGCCAGCAGCTTAGGTCCAGATACGCAGTATTTT.

Comment on this clone: At one boundary the junction diverges from the germline segment, which might be a read error. Different DNA sequences within this sample yield the same CDR3. V gene TRBV10-2 combines with J gene TRBJ1-5; D is unclear. The length of the CDR3 is 16 residues. CDR1 is WSHSY and CDR2 is SAAADI in the germline V gene. The CDR3 here is CASSESIVLSNQPQHF. As DNA, the CDR3 is TGCGCCAGCAGTGAGTCTATAGTCCTTAGCAATCAGCCCCAGCATTTC.

The chain links TRBV2 to TRBJ2-5, with 10 bases fitting TRBD1. The V segment lost 6 bases and the J segment 7 bases; nucleotides outside the gene matches: 17. This CDR3 spans 17 amino acids. Germline V CDR1 and CDR2: SNHLY, FYNNEI. The CDR3 protein is CASRRRDPGTGVGTQYF. The CDR3 nucleotides are TGTGCCAGCAGGCGGCGGGATCCCGGGACAGGGGTCGGGACCCAGTACTTC.

The chain is built from TRBV7-8 and TRBJ2-3, with 11 bases fitting TRBD1. CDR1 is SGHVS, CDR2 FQNEAQ, per germline. The CDR3 extends over 16 amino acids. V lost 6 bases to trimming and J lost 5 bases; unmatched junction nucleotides: 10. CDR3 sequence reads: CASSFPGQGEGDTQYF. CDR3 nucleotide sequence: TGTGCCAGCAGTTTCCCGGGACAGGGGGAAGGAGATACGCAGTATTTT.

The chain has TRBV6-5 and TRBJ1-6; perhaps TRBD1 as D (6 bases). The CDR3 runs to 16 residues. Germline values: CDR1 MNHEY, CDR2 SVGAGI. V was cut by 4 bases and J by 3 bases, with 13 bases left in between. The CDR3 protein is CASSWTDRIYNSPLHF. CDR3 DNA: TGTGCCAGCAGTTGGACAGACAGGATCTATAATTCACCCCTCCACTTT.

The CDR3 is CASSLGGDSRSSGANVLTF. CDR3 sequence (DNA): TGCGCCAGCAGCTTGGGAGGGGACAGTAGAAGCTCTGGGGCCAACGTCCTGACTTTC. The rearrangement joins TRBV5-1 to TRBJ2-6; 7 positions agree with TRBD1. With 0 bases clipped from V and 0 bases from J, the junction kept 9 bases outside the gene matches. The CDR3 runs 19 residues. CDR1 and CDR2 from the germline V gene are SGHRS and YFSETQ.

The chain couples TRBV7-3 to TRBJ2-2; D might be TRBD2 (6 bases). The CDR3 is 14 amino acids. Between the trimmed V and J ends, which lost 4 bases and 5 bases, there was a span of 11 bases. Per germline, CDR1 SGHTA and CDR2 FQGTGA. The CDR3 sequence: CASSSTGGTGELFF. CDR3 nucleotides: TGTGCCAGCAGCTCAACCGGGGGAACCGGGGAGCTGTTTTTT.

The rearrangement joins TRBV13 to TRBJ2-7, with unresolved D. This CDR3 has 14 amino acids. Germline loops: CDR1 PRHDT, CDR2 FYEKMQ (reference sequence). The V gene lost 1 base and the J gene lost 2 bases, with 9 bases spanning the gap. The CDR3 reads CASSLERGAYEQYF. The CDR3 nucleotides are TGTGCCAGCAGCTTAGAACGTGGGGCCTACGAGCAGTACTTC.

This chain links TRBV6-6 with TRBJ2-5, with D perhaps TRBD1 or TRBD2 (6 bases each). The end of the DNA is better explained by TRBJ2-7, so the J call may be wrong. The CDR3 is made up of 13 amino acids. Germline V lookup: CDR1 MNHNY, CDR2 SVGAGI (reference sequence). This chain's CDR3 is CASSYVGGGEQYF. CDR3 DNA sequence: TGTGCCAGCAGTTACGTCGGGGGCGGCGAGCAGTACTTC.

The V gene is TRBV13, the J gene TRBJ2-7, with D possibly TRBD1 on 5 matching bases. Germline V gene sequence: CDR1 PRHDT, CDR2 FYEKMQ (reference sequence). V was cut by 4 bases and J by 3 bases, with 25 bases left in between. The CDR3 length is 18 residues. The DNA of the CDR3 is TGTGCCAGCAGCTCCTCATCAGGGTCTCCGGACCTGGTCTACGAGCAGTACTTC. It encodes CASSSSSGSPDLVYEQYF.

The chain uses TRBV5-1 and TRBJ1-1; 10 positions match TRBD1. The CDR3 has 17 amino acids. V gave up 0 bases and J gave up 3 bases; unmatched junction bases: 8. Germline assignment: CDR1 SGHRS and CDR2 YFSETQ. In DNA form, the CDR3 reads TGCGCCAGCAGCTTGGCCGGGACAGGGGAGAGGGACACTGAAGCTTTCTTT. Amino acids: CASSLAGTGERDTEAFF.

This chain uses TRBV20-1 with TRBJ1-1; D is unresolved. Germline-derived CDR1 and CDR2 are DFQATT and SNEGSKA (reference sequence). The germline V and J ends were trimmed by 2 bases and 1 base, with 2 bases remaining between them. There are 11 residues in the CDR3. CDR3 in amino acids: CSARRNTEAFF. The CDR3 DNA reads as TGCAGTGCTAGAAGGAACACTGAAGCTTTCTTT.

V is TRBV7-3 and J is TRBJ2-3; maybe TRBD1 (6 bases). V dropped 10 bases and J dropped 5 bases, with 16 bases sitting between them. The CDR3 is 13 residues long. In germline, CDR1 is SGHTA, CDR2 FQGTGA. The CDR3 DNA sequence: TGTGCCACCTCAGTACAGGGCCAAGATACGCAGTATTTT. It specifies CATSVQGQDTQYF.

The genes are TRBV19 and TRBJ1-4; 8 bases fit TRBD1. Germline CDR1 reads LNHDA; CDR2 reads SQIVND (reference sequence). The trim removed 4 bases at V and 7 bases at J, leaving 5 bases unmatched. This CDR3 region has 14 residues. Written as DNA, the CDR3 is TGTGCCAGTAGTAGCTCAACAGGGGGTGAAAAACTGTTTTTT. Its protein is CASSSSTGGEKLFF.

The rearrangement joins TRBV10-3 to TRBJ2-7, with D possibly TRBD2 on 7 matching bases. Germline assignment: CDR1 ENHRY and CDR2 SYGVKD. With 10 bases removed from V and 6 bases from J, the gap between germline ends came to 13 bases. This CDR3 is 11 amino acids long. The CDR3 DNA follows: TGTGCCACCGGGGGGCCGATCGAGCAGTACTTC. Its protein product is CATGGPIEQYF.

The chain couples TRBV6-1 to TRBJ1-4; D uncertain. This CDR3 has 11 amino acids. The V gene's germline CDR1 is MNHNS and CDR2 SASEGT. V gave up 4 bases and J gave up 8 bases, with 5 bases separating them. The CDR3 here is CASSGREKLFF. The CDR3, as DNA: TGTGCCAGCAGTGGAAGAGAAAAACTGTTTTTT.

The genes are TRBV19 and TRBJ2-2; 9 nucleotides match TRBD1. CDR1 LNHDA and CDR2 SQIVND come from the germline V gene (reference sequence). The CDR3 extends over 16 amino acids. V shed 5 bases and J 6 bases; nucleotides not matched to a gene: 10. The CDR3 sequence is CASSALGQGGAGELFF. CDR3 DNA: TGTGCCAGTAGTGCCTTGGGACAGGGAGGAGCCGGGGAGCTGTTTTTT. The full variable domain, rest sourced from reference TRBV19 and TRBJ2-2, is DGGITQSPKYLFRKEGQNVTLSCEQNLNHDAMYWYRQDPGQGLRLIYYSQIVNDFQKGDIAEGYSVSREKKESFPLTVTSAQKNPTAFYLCASSALGQGGAGELFFGEGSRLTVL.

The chain has TRBV5-8 and TRBJ1-3; D is undetermined. Germline CDR1 SGHTS, CDR2 YDEGEE. V lost 1 base, J lost 3 bases, and 11 bases lay in between. The CDR3 contains 15 residues. CDR3 sequence (DNA): TGTGCCAGCAGCTTGTTCGTTACTGGTGGAAACACCATATATTTT. Its protein product is CASSLFVTGGNTIYF.

Concerning this clone itself: Distinct nucleotide sequences in the sample also encode this CDR3. This sequence joins TRBV7-2 and TRBJ2-5, with D possibly matching TRBD2 (6 bases). This CDR3 has 14 amino acids. Trimming cost V 5 bases and J 2 bases, with 12 bases left between them. Per germline, CDR1 SGHTA and CDR2 FQGNSA. In DNA, the CDR3 is TGTGCCAGCAGCCGGGACTTGACTCAAGAGACCCAGTACTTC. Its translation is CASSRDLTQETQYF.

The rearrangement links TRBV7-6 to TRBJ1-2; D may be TRBD1 (6 bases). The CDR3 length is 15 residues. Germline V gene sequence: CDR1 SGHVS, CDR2 FNYEAQ. V was pared by 3 bases and J by 0 bases, with 11 bases between. CDR3 sequence: CASSLGAGANYGYTF. The DNA of the CDR3 is TGTGCCAGCAGCTTGGGGGCCGGAGCTAACTATGGCTACACCTTC.

V usage is TRBV7-9 and J usage is TRBJ1-3; a possible D gene is TRBD1 (5 bases). Germline V CDR1 and CDR2: SEHNR, FQNEAQ (reference sequence). With 4 bases removed from V and 0 bases from J, the gap between germline ends came to 16 bases. The CDR3 is made up of 17 amino acids. CDR3 coding DNA: TGTGCCAGCAGCTCCGGGGGGAGGAGGGTCTCTGGAAACACCATATATTTT. This translates into CASSSGGRRVSGNTIYF.

V gene TRBV7-8 combines with J gene TRBJ1-6; 7 positions agree with TRBD1. This CDR3 comprises 16 residues. Germline lookup yields CDR1 SGHVS and CDR2 FQNEAQ. The V segment lost 2 bases and the J segment 6 bases; nucleotides outside the gene matches: 7. CDR3 region: CASSLSTGTGNSPLHF. The CDR3 nucleotides read TGTGCCAGCAGCTTATCGACAGGGACCGGTAATTCACCCCTCCACTTT. The whole variable domain, remainder taken from reference TRBV7-8 and TRBJ1-6, is GAGVSQSPRYKVAKRGQDVALRCDPISGHVSLFWYQQALGQGPEFLTYFQNEAQLDKSGLPSDRFFAERPEGSVSTLKIQRTQQEDSAVYLCASSLSTGTGNSPLHFGNGTRLTVT.

The chain joins TRBV18 to TRBJ2-6; possibly TRBD1 for D (6 bases). Germline CDR1 is KGHSH and CDR2 is LQKENI. The CDR3 is 15 amino acids. Trimming took off 2 bases at V and 2 bases at J, with 7 bases between the two ends. In DNA, the CDR3 is TGTGCCAGCTCACCAAACAGGGCTGGGGCCAACGTCCTGACTTTC. It specifies CASSPNRAGANVLTF.

This chain connects TRBV5-1 to TRBJ2-7; 13 nucleotides agree with TRBD2. The J segment lost 0 bases and the V segment lost 4 bases, leaving 4 bases of the junction unmatched. CDR3 length: 16 residues. Germline assignment: CDR1 SGHRS and CDR2 YFSETQ. CDR3 region: CASSPGLAGLSYEQYF. The CDR3 nucleotides read TGCGCCAGCAGCCCGGGACTAGCGGGACTCTCCTACGAGCAGTACTTC.

This chain uses TRBV5-1 with TRBJ2-3, with TRBD2 matching 10 bases. Germline CDR1 is SGHRS and CDR2 is YFSETQ. CDR3 length: 18 amino acids. Trimming removed 0 bases from V and 4 bases from J; junction bases left unmatched: 11. The CDR3 spells CASSLAPLKREGSDTQYF. The CDR3 bases are TGCGCCAGCAGCTTGGCCCCCCTAAAGCGGGAGGGGTCAGATACGCAGTATTTT. Based on the CDR3 plus reference TRBV5-1 and TRBJ2-3, the full variable domain is KAGVTQTPRYLIKTRGQQVTLSCSPISGHRSVSWYQQTPGQGLQFLFEYFSETQRNKGNFPGRFSGRQFSNSRSEMNVSTLELGDSALYLCASSLAPLKREGSDTQYFGPGTRLTVL.

The chain combines TRBV7-8 with TRBJ2-5; 12 bases are shared with TRBD2. Germline assignment: CDR1 SGHVS and CDR2 FQNEAQ. This CDR3 comprises 16 residues. With V trimmed by 2 bases and J by 5 bases, 6 bases remained unmatched. The CDR3 sequence: CASSLTLAGGPETQYF. The CDR3 nucleotides read TGTGCCAGCAGCTTAACCCTAGCGGGGGGGCCCGAGACCCAGTACTTC.

J is TRBJ1-5 and V is TRBV21-1. TRBV21-1 is assigned pseudogene status. CDR3 length: 14 amino acids. This CDR3 is CASSKEIGNQPQHF. The DNA of the CDR3 is TGTGCCAGCAGCAAAGAAATCGGAAATCAGCCCCAGCATTTT.

About this clone itself: Other DNA sequences in the sample encode the same CDR3. The chain combines TRBV5-1 with TRBJ2-1, with TRBD2 identical over 8 bases. V shed 0 bases and J 9 bases; nucleotides not matched to a gene: 8. The germline CDR1 and CDR2 sequences are SGHRS and YFSETQ. This CDR3 region has 15 residues. As DNA, the CDR3 is TGCGCCAGCAGCTTGGGACGGGGGGGCGACGGTGAGCAGTTCTTC. Translated: CASSLGRGGDGEQFF.

Here the CDR3 reads CAISTVLGETQYF. Here the CDR3 DNA reads TGTGCCATCTCGACAGTACTTGGGGAGACCCAGTACTTC. V and J are TRBV10-3 and TRBJ2-5, with D possibly TRBD1 on 5 matching bases. The CDR3 loop spans 13 amino acids. CDR1 is ENHRY, CDR2 SYGVKD, per germline. Trimming took off 8 bases at V and 5 bases at J, with 15 bases between the two ends.

The chain joins TRBV28 to TRBJ2-5, with 9 bases fitting TRBD1. This CDR3 is built from 15 residues. V lost 4 bases and J lost 2; bases outside the gene matches: 5. CDR1 and CDR2 (germline): MDHEN, SYDVKM. The CDR3 reads CASSYRTGEQETQYF. CDR3 sequence (DNA): TGTGCCAGCAGTTACCGGACAGGGGAGCAAGAGACCCAGTACTTC.